Listed here are 22 T cell receptor beta chains from one sample, sequenced in a study of CD8 T cells in Susac syndrome. After extraction with the RNeasy kit, roughly 0.5 to 1 ug of the RNA was reverse transcribed using random hexamers. TCRdb fed the immunoSEQ multiplex PCR reads into MiXCR, producing one record per CDR3 protein. The repertoire holds some 100,000 distinct CDR3 sequences, with about 96% as singletons. The sequenced sample was CD4+ T cells from PBMCs. The source is a human donor in good health.

The rearrangement joins TRBV7-2 to TRBJ2-5; D uncertain. This CDR3 spans 13 amino acids. In germline, CDR1 is SGHTA, CDR2 FQGNSA. Trimming removed 5 bases from V and 1 base from J, with 8 bases in between. The CDR3 region is CASSRPVQETQYF. For the CDR3, the DNA is TGTGCCAGCAGCCGACCGGTCCAAGAGACCCAGTACTTC.

The chain combines TRBV7-3 with TRBJ2-7; D gene ambiguous. Trimming took off 2 bases at V and 2 bases at J, with 13 bases between the two ends. Germline-derived CDR1 and CDR2 are SGHTA and FQGTGA. This CDR3 spans 15 amino acids. Here the CDR3 reads CASSLGRAVPYEQYF. CDR3 sequence (DNA): TGTGCCAGCAGCTTAGGAAGGGCAGTCCCCTACGAGCAGTACTTC.

The genes are TRBV15 and TRBJ2-7, with D perhaps matching TRBD1 (6 bases). The germline V gene has CDR1 LNHNV and CDR2 YYDKDF (reference sequence). Trimming took off 1 base at V and 4 bases at J, with 11 bases between the two ends. There are 14 residues in the CDR3. The DNA for the CDR3 is TGTGCCACCAGCAGAGCACCCAGGGGTTACGAGCAGTACTTC. Translated: CATSRAPRGYEQYF.

The rearrangement links TRBV5-1 to TRBJ2-6; D is possibly TRBD1 (6 bases). In germline, CDR1 is SGHRS, CDR2 YFSETQ. V was clipped by 0 bases and J by 2 bases, with 12 bases between them. This CDR3 has 17 amino acids. CDR3 nucleotides: TGCGCCAGCAGCTTGGTACAGGGCTCCCCTGGGGCCAACGTCCTGACTTTC. Encoded protein: CASSLVQGSPGANVLTF.

This rearrangement joins TRBV7-3 to TRBJ2-5, with D unclear. This CDR3 contains 12 residues. Trimming took off 5 bases at V and 9 bases at J, with 13 bases between the two ends. The germline CDR1 and CDR2 sequences are SGHTA and FQGTGA. CDR3 sequence reads: CASSPFGRAQYF. For the CDR3, the DNA is TGTGCCAGCAGCCCATTTGGAAGGGCCCAGTACTTC.

V usage is TRBV9 and J usage is TRBJ2-5; 9 bases fit TRBD1. CDR1 and CDR2 from the germline V gene are SGDLS and YYNGEE. V gave up 4 bases and J gave up 4 bases; unmatched junction bases: 8. CDR3 size: 15 residues. As DNA, the CDR3 is TGTGCCAGCAGCCGGGGACAGGGAGGAGGAGAGACCCAGTACTTC. Encoded protein: CASSRGQGGGETQYF.

The chain is built from TRBV29-1 and TRBJ1-2; 7 bases fit TRBD1. Germline V gives CDR1 SQVTM, CDR2 ANQGSEA. Trimming cost V 4 bases and J 4 bases; bases outside gene matches: 6. There are 13 residues in the CDR3. The CDR3 loop reads CSVGDRAGYGYTF. In nucleotides, the CDR3 is TGCAGCGTTGGAGACAGGGCGGGCTATGGCTACACCTTC.

V is TRBV12-3 or TRBV12-4 and J is TRBJ2-5; D gene unclear. This CDR3 comprises 12 residues. Trimming left V 1 base short and J 3 bases short, with 3 bases between. CDR3 region: CASSLEEETQYF. The CDR3 bases are TGTGCCAGCAGTTTAGAGGAAGAGACCCAGTACTTC.

The CDR3 nucleotides are TGTGCCAGCAGCTACCGACAGGGCAACTATGGCTACACCTTC. It is translated as CASSYRQGNYGYTF. The chain links TRBV3-1 to TRBJ1-2; 7 bases align to TRBD1. Germline V lookup: CDR1 LGHDT, CDR2 YNNKEL (reference sequence). Trimming at V came to 5 bases and at J to 2 bases, leaving 5 bases not matched to a gene. This CDR3 spans 14 amino acids.

Only one count was recorded for this clonotype. The chain combines TRBV29-1 with TRBJ2-5; D unresolved. CDR3 length equals 12 residues. V was clipped by 8 bases and J by 1 base, with 11 bases between them. Germline V gives CDR1 SQVTM, CDR2 ANQGSEA. The CDR3 coding sequence is TGCAGCAAGTTCACCCTCCAAGAGACCCAGTACTTC. It specifies CSKFTLQETQYF.

V is TRBV18 and J is TRBJ1-5; possibly TRBD1 for D (6 bases). Germline V CDR1 and CDR2: KGHSH, LQKENI. The CDR3 totals 14 residues. V dropped 3 bases and J dropped 7 bases, with 13 bases sitting between them. CDR3 sequence: CASSPTTGKQPQHF. The CDR3 DNA reads TGTGCCAGCTCACCTACCACAGGGAAGCAGCCCCAGCATTTT.

V is TRBV24-1 and J is TRBJ2-1; D is possibly TRBD1 (6 bases). Germline V gene data show CDR1 as KGHDR and CDR2 as SFDVKD. Trimming shortened V by 3 bases and J by 12 bases, and 14 bases separated the two germline ends. There are 13 residues in the CDR3. CDR3 sequence: CATSDEGVERQFF. The CDR3 nucleotides are TGTGCCACCAGTGATGAGGGGGTAGAGAGGCAGTTCTTC.

J is TRBJ2-1 and V is TRBV20-1; 12 bases are a match to TRBD2. V lost 7 bases, J lost 7 bases, and 5 bases stayed unmatched. The CDR3 spans 13 residues. Per the germline V gene, CDR1 is DFQATT and CDR2 is SNEGSKA (reference sequence). CDR3 in amino acids: CSGGLAGLNEQFF. The CDR3 nucleotides read TGCAGTGGAGGACTAGCGGGGTTGAATGAGCAGTTCTTC.

The J gene is TRBJ2-7, the V gene TRBV7-3, with 7 positions matching TRBD1. The germline V gene has CDR1 SGHTA and CDR2 FQGTGA. The CDR3 is 14 residues long. V trimming: 4 bases; J trimming: 2 bases; junction bases outside the gene matches: 5. The CDR3 nucleotides are TGTGCCAGCAGCTGGGACAGCGCCGCCTACGAGCAGTACTTC. Translating gives CASSWDSAAYEQYF.

V is TRBV12-3 or TRBV12-4 and J is TRBJ1-2; a weak D match, TRBD1 (6 bases). The CDR3 runs to 13 residues. The ends were cut back, 6 bases at V and 4 bases at J, with 12 bases in the middle. The DNA of the CDR3 is TGTGCCAGCAGGCCACAGGGATCCTATGGCTACACCTTC. Translation: CASRPQGSYGYTF.

The gene calls are TRBV4-2 and TRBJ2-3; D gene unclear. The CDR3 spans 15 residues. The germline gives CDR1 LGHNA, CDR2 YNFKEQ. V lost 1 base and J 2 bases, leaving 10 bases between the germline ends. In nucleotides, the CDR3 is TGTGCCAGCAGCCAAGGATGGAGAGACACAGATACGCAGTATTTT. Its translation: CASSQGWRDTDTQYF.

This sequence joins TRBV18 and TRBJ2-7, with 9 nucleotides matching TRBD1. V trimming: 8 bases; J trimming: 4 bases; junction bases outside the gene matches: 6. The CDR3 runs to 13 residues. Germline V gene data show CDR1 as KGHSH and CDR2 as LQKENI. CDR3 DNA sequence: TGTGCCAGCAACCGGGACAGGGTGTACGAGCAGTACTTC. Its protein is CASNRDRVYEQYF.

The chain links TRBV7-2 to TRBJ2-3, with TRBD2 matching over 7 bases. The V gene's germline CDR1 is SGHTA and CDR2 FQGNSA. The CDR3 consists of 14 residues. V was pared by 4 bases and J by 4 bases, with 5 bases of the junction left unmatched. The CDR3 nucleotides are TGTGCCAGCAGCTCTCGGGCGGGGGCAGATACGCAGTATTTT. As protein: CASSSRAGADTQYF.

The V gene is TRBV5-4, the J gene TRBJ2-2; a weak D match, TRBD2 (6 bases). Germline V CDR1 and CDR2: SGHNT, YYREEE (reference sequence). V lost 2 bases and J 6 bases, leaving 8 bases between the germline ends. The CDR3 totals 13 residues. As DNA, the CDR3 is TGTGCCAGCAGCTTAGGGACTGCCGGGGAGCTGTTTTTT. Translated: CASSLGTAGELFF.

J is TRBJ2-7 and V is TRBV23-1, with 12 bases identical to TRBD1. TRBV23-1 is sorted into the ORF group, with uncertain function. Germline trimming cut 0 bases from V and 3 bases from J; bases unmatched to any gene: 15. The CDR3 length is 20 residues. CDR3 protein: CASSQSLTGTGGRLFYEQYF. The DNA for the CDR3 is TGCGCCAGCAGTCAATCCCTAACCGGGACAGGGGGCCGACTTTTCTACGAGCAGTACTTC.

This chain uses TRBV28 with TRBJ2-5; 11 bases map to TRBD2. CDR1 is MDHEN, CDR2 SYDVKM, per germline. Trimming cost V 7 bases and J 4 bases; bases outside gene matches: 2. CDR3 size: 13 residues. CDR3 DNA sequence: TGTGCCAGCACCACTAGCGGGAGAGAGACCCAGTACTTC. Its translation: CASTTSGRETQYF. Full variable domain (outside the CDR3, taken from reference TRBV28 and TRBJ2-5): DVKVTQSSRYLVKRTGEKVFLECVQDMDHENMFWYRQDPGLGLRLIYFSYDVKMKEKGDIPEGYSVSREKKERFSLILESASTNQTSMYLCASTTSGRETQYFGPGTRLLVL.

The V call is TRBV9, the J call TRBJ1-2, with no clear D. The germline gives CDR1 SGDLS, CDR2 YYNGEE. Trimming took 0 bases from V and 8 from J, leaving 11 bases between them. This CDR3 is built from 13 residues. The CDR3 here is CASSVAHGEGYTF. The CDR3 bases are TGTGCCAGCAGCGTAGCTCACGGGGAGGGCTACACCTTC.